This T cell receptor beta chain was identified in a study of STAT5B mutations in CD4+ large granular lymphocyte leukemia. Notes on the study in general: No patients shared main leukemic clonotypes, though approximately 26% appeared at low frequency elsewhere. 8/27 top patient clones versus 2/35 control clones were TRBV06-family.

Regarding this clone: Its antigen is still unknown.

The assay was run at survey level. Sequencing used immunoSEQ multiplex PCR; TCRdb keeps in-frame clones, though not all of them. The sample has around 30,000 clones; about 70% are singletons. Germline loops: CDR1 SEHNR, CDR2 FQNEAQ (reference sequence). V shed 4 bases and J 4 bases; nucleotides not matched to a gene: 8. CDR3 size: 16 residues. The TCR comes from a human donor in good health. The V call is TRBV7-9, the J call TRBJ2-2; TRBD1 aligns across 8 bases. Sequencing was carried out using CD4+ T cells from blood buffy coats. This CDR3 reads CASSSQQGVSTGELFF. CDR3 bases: TGTGCCAGCAGCTCTCAACAGGGGGTCAGCACCGGGGAGCTGTTTTTT.